The clone carrying this T cell receptor (beta chain) was counted only a few times. Its cognate antigen is unknown. TCRdb re-called the 5' RACE reads through MiXCR, storing one row per CDR3 protein. The data hold roughly 340,000 distinct CDR3 sequences, with roughly 28% observed a single time. The data derive from a study of identical twins' blood T cells. On the study more broadly: Twelve libraries, six alpha and six beta, gave approximately 48 million reads.

Trimming took 0 bases from V and 4 from J, leaving 7 bases between them. CDR1 SGHRS and CDR2 YFSETQ come from the germline V gene. This CDR3 has 13 amino acids. Likely shared infections and vaccines: all three twin pairs were reared together. Overall study results and limits: V gene usage reportedly matched far better within twin pairs than unrelated donors.

Sequencing was performed on PBMCs. The gene calls are TRBV5-1 and TRBJ2-5; D is ambiguous. The source of this sequence is a woman aged 18 to 49 in good health. The CDR3 nucleotides are TGCGCCAGCAGCTTGGACTTGTCAGAGACCCAGTACTTC. This gives the protein CASSLDLSETQYF.